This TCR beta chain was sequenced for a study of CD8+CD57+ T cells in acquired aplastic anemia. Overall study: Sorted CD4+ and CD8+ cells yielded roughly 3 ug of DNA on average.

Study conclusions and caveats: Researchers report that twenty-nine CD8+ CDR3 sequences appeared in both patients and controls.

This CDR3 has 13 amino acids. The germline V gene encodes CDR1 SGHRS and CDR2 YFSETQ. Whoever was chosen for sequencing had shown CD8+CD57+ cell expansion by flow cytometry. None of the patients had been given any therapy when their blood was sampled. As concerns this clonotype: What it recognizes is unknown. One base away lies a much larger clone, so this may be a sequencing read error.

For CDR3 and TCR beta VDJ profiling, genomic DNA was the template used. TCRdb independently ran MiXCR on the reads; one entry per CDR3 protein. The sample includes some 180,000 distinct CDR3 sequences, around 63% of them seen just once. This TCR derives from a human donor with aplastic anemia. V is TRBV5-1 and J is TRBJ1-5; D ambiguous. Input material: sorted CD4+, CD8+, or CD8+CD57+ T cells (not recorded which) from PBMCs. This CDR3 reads CTSSLNLNQPQHF. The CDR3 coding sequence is TGCACCAGCAGCTTAAACTTGAATCAGCCCCAGCATTTT.